Described below is a single T cell receptor (beta chain) sequence and its context. It lacks a known antigen. No quality values exist for individual bases; no much larger clone is one base distant. Each collaborating institution followed its own protocols to collect whole blood in K2EDTA tubes. For TCRbeta analysis, collaborators shipped samples as frozen whole blood, isolated PBMCs, or DNA extracted from either of those sample types. TCRbeta CDR3 regions were amplified from genomic DNA using the immunoSEQ Assay, a bias-controlled multiplex PCR. On the study's bioinformatics: The number of nucleated cells in each sample was estimated by amplification of reference gene primers within the assay. To quantify the absolute abundance of each unique TCRbeta CDR3 rearrangement, sequence reads were collapsed and filtered. For each sample, productive Simpson clonality was calculated as the square root of Simpson's diversity index over productive rearrangements. This is the immuneACCESS table as TCRdb keeps it, with only in-frame sequences that have V and J called. A part of the clones is gone; compared with another copy, unresolved V genes explain less than half, and the rest is unexplained. V and J calls plus clone size are reproduced from that table; the DNA served to infer D and trimming. For this sample there are around 130,000 clones; roughly 85% appear just once. Around 3.2% of the sample comes from the top ten.

The sample originates from a study of blood T cell repertoires in COVID-19 (TCRdb year 2020). General notes on the study: Collaborator samples came from the United States, Italy and Spain and covered acute and convalescent phases of COVID-19. The repertoires were made available in a free public database intended to serve as a resource for research on the immune response to SARS-CoV-2. The material from the prospective study consisted of cDNA or gDNA derived from T cells, B-cell-depleted T cells, or PBMCs. Where available, HLA class I and class II types were taken from metadata supplied by the sample provider and were not determined by assay-based typing. Deeply sampled blood TCRbeta repertoires from subjects exposed to, actively infected with, or recovered from COVID-19 were included in the dataset. Nearly every sample came with metadata listing a de-identified subject ID, COVID-19 status, age in years and sex. Samples were obtained from the ongoing ImmuneRACE study (first 160 participants) and from 1,200 or so subjects provided by 6 global collaborators. What the work shows at the level of the full study, not this receptor alone: The amount of clinical and demographic metadata varied by source and participant and was provided uncurated.

This clonotype originated in a man in his fifties or sixties with acute or convalescent COVID-19. The specimen was peripheral blood.

The nucleotide sequence is TGTGCCAGCAGCCAACAAGACTGGACAGGGACCTATGGCTACACCTTC. Its amino acids are CASSQQDWTGTYGYTF. The rearrangement combines TRBV3-1 (or the pseudogene TRBV3-2) with TRBJ1-2, and 8 bases in between align with TRBD1. The CDR1 and CDR2 encoded by the germline V gene (reference sequence) are LGHDT and YNNKEL. The germline V and J ends show losses of 2 bases and 4 bases respectively, and no gene match explains 9 bases of the junction. The CDR3 runs 16 residues from the cysteine to the phenylalanine. Only the CDR3 portion is preserved as DNA: 48 bases, with reading frame beginning at the first base.